This TCR beta chain is drawn from a study of shared clonotypes between healthy human individuals. CDR1 MNHEY and CDR2 SMNVEV come from the germline V gene (reference sequence). The CDR3 is made up of 16 amino acids. The V end was cut by 5 bases, the J end by 3 bases, with 19 bases between. Repertoires were generated with immunoSEQ multiplex PCR, while TCRdb's copy carries only in-frame clones and drops some. This repertoire shows some 1,900,000 clones, over 85% found once; its top ten account for 1.2%. Terminally differentiated effector memory CD45RA+ cells were excluded from the naive CD8 cells, which were CD45RO-negative and positively selected for CCR7.

This sequence joins TRBV27 and TRBJ1-2; TRBD1 is a possible D gene (6 bases). The material sequenced was naive CD8+ T cells sorted from blood. This clonotype was obtained from a man aged 18 to 30 in good health. The CDR3 DNA sequence: TGTGCCAGCAGTCTCGTACCGACTCCAGGGGACTATGGCTACACCTTC. Its translation is CASSLVPTPGDYGYTF.